This TCR beta chain was captured by sequencing in a study of cytomegalovirus exposure and HLA in healthy donors. Overall study findings and caveats: The study recorded 150 to 200 TCR beta chains that were cytomegalovirus-associated. Most TCR sequences showed up rarely, but some public TCRs showed up in many donors.

Remarks on this clone: The antigen is not known.

The donors were in the roughly 130-subject validation cohort, distinct from the roughly 600-subject first cohort. This CDR3 has 15 residues. V lost 2 bases to trimming and J lost 7 bases; unmatched junction nucleotides: 8. CDR1 is MNHEY and CDR2 is SMNVEV in the germline V gene (reference sequence). The table came from immunoSEQ multiplex PCR; TCRdb's copy has only in-frame clones and leaves some out. The table shows over 120,000 clones, with nearly 90% occurring only once. Sequenced material: PBMCs. This receptor was identified in a woman aged 18-29 years in good health and CMV-seropositive. This rearrangement joins TRBV27 to TRBJ1-5; 7 bases map to TRBD1. CDR3 sequence (DNA): TGTGCCAGCAGTTTAGGAACAGGGGCCGGGCAGCCCCAGCATTTT. It codes for CASSLGTGAGQPQHF.